The T cell receptor (beta chain) under discussion was sequenced for a study of regulatory T cells in long-lasting Graves disease. Study results and limitations: TCR diversity in persistent Graves' patients was below that of newly diagnosed ones.

There are 15 residues in the CDR3. Trimming took 5 bases from V and 2 from J; bases not matched to a gene: 7. CDR1 and CDR2 (germline): MNHNS, SASEGT. Time point indicated: newly diagnosed GD, antithyroid drugs for less than 3 months. RNA from PBMCs was the source of the TCR library. The authors built TCR beta libraries using iRepertoire HTBI primers and Arm-PCR of CDR3 regions. TCRdb reanalysed the multiplex PCR reads using MiXCR and keeps one entry per CDR3 protein. The sample consists of approximately 400,000 distinct CDR3 sequences, 15% of them appearing once. In its sample, this clonotype was seen a few times. What it binds is unknown. These data were also filed under a second study, of T cells in Graves' hyperthyroidism and ophthalmopathy. As that report states: Among clonotypes expanded in thyroid above 0.001, most were also found in blood. A model of 13 V-J features distinguished ophthalmopathy from stable hyperthyroidism.

The chain combines TRBV6-1 with TRBJ2-7, with 9 bases aligning to TRBD1. This sequence originates from a woman in her 40s with Graves disease. The material was peripheral blood mononuclear cells (PBMCs), obtained at new diagnosis, from a patient treated with antithyroid drugs. CDR3 loop: CASSTTGTGPYEQYF. The CDR3 DNA sequence: TGTGCCAGCAGTACCACCGGGACAGGGCCCTACGAGCAGTACTTC.